These 3 T cell receptor beta chains were all obtained from the same sample, sequenced in a study of PD-1 blockade in classical Hodgkin lymphoma. Method: immunoSEQ multiplex PCR; TCRdb's copy keeps in-frame clones and lacks some. The sample lists some 95,000 clones, 90% occurring once. Time point given: cycle 4 day 1 (C4D1), after less than seven weeks of nivolumab. Relapses following autologous stem cell transplantation were seen in all patients, with brentuximab vedotin exposure varying. Material: peripheral blood mononuclear cells (PBMCs), obtained before the fourth cycle of nivolumab. These receptor sequences come from a human donor with classical Hodgkin lymphoma.

The V and J genes are TRBV6-9 and TRBJ1-1, with D hard to call. The germline V gene encodes CDR1 MNHGY and CDR2 SVAAGI. Trimming shortened V by 3 bases and J by 7 bases, and 9 bases separated the two germline ends. CDR3 length: 12 residues. CDR3 bases: TGTGCCAGCAGTTACGCTGGGGATGAAGCTTTCTTT. Amino acids: CASSYAGDEAFF.

The rearrangement links TRBV19 to TRBJ2-6; 7 bases match TRBD1. J was trimmed by 4 bases and V by 6 bases; bases with no gene match: 15. Germline assignment: CDR1 LNHDA and CDR2 SQIVND (reference sequence). The CDR3 has 18 residues. The CDR3 sequence is CASRPRRDSPPGANVLTF. CDR3 sequence (DNA): TGTGCCAGTAGACCCCGACGGGACAGCCCTCCCGGGGCCAACGTCCTGACTTTC.

This clone is a singleton in its sample. The chain recombines TRBV18 with TRBJ1-2; D remains unclear. This CDR3 comprises 11 residues. Germline V lookup: CDR1 KGHSH, CDR2 LQKENI. V was clipped by 4 bases and J by 11 bases, with 11 bases between them. CDR3 DNA sequence: TGTGCCAGCTCACGAGGTGACGGTTACACCTTC. It encodes CASSRGDGYTF.